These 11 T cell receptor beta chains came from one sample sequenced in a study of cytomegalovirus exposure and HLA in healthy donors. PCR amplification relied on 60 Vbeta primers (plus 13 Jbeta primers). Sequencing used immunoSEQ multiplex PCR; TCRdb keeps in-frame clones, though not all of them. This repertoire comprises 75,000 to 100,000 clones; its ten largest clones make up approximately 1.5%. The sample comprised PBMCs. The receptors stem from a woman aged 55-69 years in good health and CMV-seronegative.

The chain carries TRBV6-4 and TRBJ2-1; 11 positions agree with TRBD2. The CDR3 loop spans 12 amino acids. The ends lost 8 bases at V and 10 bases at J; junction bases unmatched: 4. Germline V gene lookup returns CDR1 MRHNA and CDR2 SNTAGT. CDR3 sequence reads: CASSPSGREQFF. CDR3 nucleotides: TGTGCCAGCTCCCCTAGCGGGAGGGAGCAGTTCTTC.

DNA for the CDR3: TGTGCCAGCAGTGGGGGACAGGCCGAAAATCAGCCCCAGCATTTT. Translating it yields CASSGGQAENQPQHF. V is TRBV6-1 and J is TRBJ1-5, with 8 bases that match TRBD1. CDR1 and CDR2 from the germline V gene are MNHNS and SASEGT. V lost 4 bases to trimming and J lost 4 bases; unmatched junction nucleotides: 6. CDR3 length equals 15 residues.

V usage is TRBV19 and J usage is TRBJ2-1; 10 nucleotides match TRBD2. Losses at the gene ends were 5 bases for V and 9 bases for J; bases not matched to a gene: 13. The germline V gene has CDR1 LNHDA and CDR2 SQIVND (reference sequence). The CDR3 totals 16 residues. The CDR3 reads CASSPASGSVQSEQFF. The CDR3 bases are TGTGCCAGTAGTCCTGCTAGCGGGAGTGTCCAAAGTGAGCAGTTCTTC.

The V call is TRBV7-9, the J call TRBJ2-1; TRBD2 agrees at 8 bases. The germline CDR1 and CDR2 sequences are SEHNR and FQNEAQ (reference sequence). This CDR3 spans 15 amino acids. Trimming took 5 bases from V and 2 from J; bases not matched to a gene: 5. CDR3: CASSGGLAAYNEQFF. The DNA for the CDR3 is TGTGCCAGCAGCGGAGGACTAGCAGCCTACAATGAGCAGTTCTTC.

The CDR3 bases are TGCGCCAGCAGTGGGCCGGGACAGGGGGAAGAGACCCAGTACTTC. This codes for CASSGPGQGEETQYF. V gene TRBV10-1 combines with J gene TRBJ2-5; 11 nucleotides match TRBD1. V shed 4 bases and J 3 bases; nucleotides not matched to a gene: 4. Germline V gene sequence: CDR1 WNHNN, CDR2 SYGVQD (reference sequence). This CDR3 comprises 15 residues.

The CDR3 DNA reads TGTGCCAGCAGCGCCGACGTGGGCGGGGGATACAATGAGCAGTTCTTC. Amino acids: CASSADVGGGYNEQFF. V usage is TRBV9 and J usage is TRBJ2-1; the match to TRBD2 covers 7 bases. The CDR3 spans 16 residues. Per the germline V gene, CDR1 is SGDLS and CDR2 is YYNGEE. Trimming at V came to 3 bases and at J to 4 bases, leaving 10 bases not matched to a gene. Full variable domain (rest looked up from reference TRBV9 and TRBJ2-1): DSGVTQTPKHLITATGQRVTLRCSPRSGDLSVYWYQQSLDQGLQFLIQYYNGEERAKGNILERFSAQQFPDLHSELNLSSLELGDSALYFCASSADVGGGYNEQFFGPGTRLTVL.

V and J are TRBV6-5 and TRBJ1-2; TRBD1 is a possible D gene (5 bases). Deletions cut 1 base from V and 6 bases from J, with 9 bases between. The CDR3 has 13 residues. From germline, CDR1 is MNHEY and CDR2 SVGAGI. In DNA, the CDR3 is TGTGCCAGCAGTTACTGGGGGGGTGATGGCTACACCTTC. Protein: CASSYWGGDGYTF.

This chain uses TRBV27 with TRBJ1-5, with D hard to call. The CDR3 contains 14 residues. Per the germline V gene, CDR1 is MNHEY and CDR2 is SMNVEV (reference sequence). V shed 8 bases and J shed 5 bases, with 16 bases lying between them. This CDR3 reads CASPSGSWDQPQHF. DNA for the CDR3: TGTGCCAGCCCCTCGGGGTCTTGGGATCAGCCCCAGCATTTT.

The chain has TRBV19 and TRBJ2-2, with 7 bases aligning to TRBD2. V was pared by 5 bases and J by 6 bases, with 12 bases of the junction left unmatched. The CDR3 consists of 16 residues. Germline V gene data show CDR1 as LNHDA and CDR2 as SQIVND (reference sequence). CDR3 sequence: CASSLRLAGHPGELFF. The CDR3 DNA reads TGTGCCAGTAGTCTGCGACTAGCCGGCCATCCCGGGGAGCTGTTTTTT.

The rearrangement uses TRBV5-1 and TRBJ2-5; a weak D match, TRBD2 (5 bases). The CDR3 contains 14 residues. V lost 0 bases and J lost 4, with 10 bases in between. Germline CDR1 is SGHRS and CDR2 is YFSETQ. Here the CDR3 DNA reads TGCGCCAGCAGCTTGGCTCGGGGTGGAGAGACCCAGTACTTC. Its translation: CASSLARGGETQYF.

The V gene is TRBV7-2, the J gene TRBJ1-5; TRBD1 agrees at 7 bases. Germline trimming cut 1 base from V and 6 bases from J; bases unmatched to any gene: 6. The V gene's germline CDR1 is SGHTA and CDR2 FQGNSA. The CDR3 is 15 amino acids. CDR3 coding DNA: TGTGCCAGCAGCTTAGAGGGGGCAGGGGGTCAGCCCCAGCATTTT. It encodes CASSLEGAGGQPQHF.